This is a list of T cell receptor beta chains from one sample in a study of cytomegalovirus exposure and HLA in healthy donors. Profiling relied on immunoSEQ multiplex PCR, and the TCRdb table lists in-frame clones only, not all of them. The sample comprises about 160,000 clones, 75% of which are singletons, and 2.5% to 3% rests with the top ten. Sequenced material: PBMCs. These receptor sequences come from a woman in her forties or fifties in good health and CMV-seropositive. CDR3s include the opening cysteine and the closing phenylalanine or tryptophan. Clone size is not always given. Where it is, it says once, few, many or a class for expanded clones.

abundance: -; v_gene: TRBV2; j_gene: TRBJ2-3; CDR3aa: CASTGLAGGADTQYF
abundance: -; v_gene: TRBV9; j_gene: TRBJ1-2; CDR3aa: CASTRIPLFDGYPF
abundance: -; v_gene: TRBV9; j_gene: TRBJ2-3; CDR3aa: CASSVGPQSGGLTDTQYF
abundance: -; v_gene: TRBV28; j_gene: TRBJ1-2; CDR3aa: CASSLVTGEYGYTF
abundance: -; v_gene: TRBV15; j_gene: TRBJ1-3; CDR3aa: CATLGAASGNTIYF
abundance: -; v_gene: TRBV5-6; j_gene: TRBJ2-5; CDR3aa: CASSTGETQYF
abundance: -; v_gene: TRBV19; j_gene: TRBJ2-7; CDR3aa: CASSISRHSYEQYF
abundance: -; v_gene: TRBV4-2; j_gene: -; CDR3aa: CASSHGLVSYEQYF
abundance: -; v_gene: TRBV2; j_gene: TRBJ2-7; CDR3aa: CASSGGQGAIYEQYF
abundance: -; v_gene: TRBV30; j_gene: TRBJ1-1; CDR3aa: CAWRPNSSGPRF
abundance: -; v_gene: TRBV11-3; j_gene: TRBJ2-1; CDR3aa: CASSSGTSGGAGNEQFF
abundance: once; v_gene: TRBV5-1; j_gene: TRBJ2-1; CDR3aa: CASSPGGYNEQFF
abundance: many; v_gene: TRBV2; j_gene: TRBJ1-1; CDR3aa: CASSAGPGTEAFF
abundance: -; v_gene: TRBV4-1; j_gene: TRBJ1-2; CDR3aa: CASSQDVGSGYTF
abundance: -; v_gene: TRBV19; j_gene: TRBJ1-1; CDR3aa: CASSPEGVTYRLAFF
abundance: few; v_gene: TRBV4-1; j_gene: TRBJ1-1; CDR3aa: CASSQDRMNTEAFF
abundance: few; v_gene: TRBV6-5; j_gene: TRBJ2-7; CDR3aa: CASRRELQSYEQYF
abundance: once; v_gene: TRBV5-1; j_gene: TRBJ1-1; CDR3aa: CASSLETANTEAFF
abundance: -; v_gene: TRBV10-3; j_gene: TRBJ1-3; CDR3aa: CAISESQGQGNTIYF
abundance: -; v_gene: TRBV5-6; j_gene: TRBJ2-3; CDR3aa: CASSYGGGPDTQYF
abundance: -; v_gene: TRBV6-1; j_gene: TRBJ1-3; CDR3aa: CASSRQGNTIYF
abundance: -; v_gene: TRBV27; j_gene: TRBJ1-1; CDR3aa: CASSLWARGGAFVTEAFF
abundance: few; v_gene: TRBV7-6; j_gene: TRBJ2-5; CDR3aa: CASAPPGGSGTQYF
abundance: -; v_gene: TRBV6-1; j_gene: TRBJ1-5; CDR3aa: CATTSSGQGLQPQHF
abundance: many; v_gene: TRBV4-1; j_gene: TRBJ1-4; CDR3aa: CASSQLGFGTGNEKLFF
abundance: -; v_gene: TRBV13; j_gene: TRBJ1-4; CDR3aa: CASSDPKGSDEKLFF
abundance: -; v_gene: TRBV5-1; j_gene: TRBJ2-5; CDR3aa: CASSPVGTGGEQYF
abundance: -; v_gene: TRBV11-3; j_gene: TRBJ2-1; CDR3aa: CASSSYVGQDRGNNEQFF
abundance: -; v_gene: TRBV5-1; j_gene: TRBJ1-2; CDR3aa: CASSLVTGPYGYTF
abundance: -; v_gene: TRBV5-1; j_gene: TRBJ2-7; CDR3aa: CASSPPYRPYEQYF
abundance: -; v_gene: TRBV5-1; j_gene: TRBJ2-2; CDR3aa: CASSLEAHTGELFF
abundance: few; v_gene: TRBV6-5; j_gene: TRBJ1-5; CDR3aa: CASSYSPGQNQPQHF
abundance: -; v_gene: TRBV7-2; j_gene: TRBJ2-3; CDR3aa: CASSLALEYYGDTQYF
abundance: -; v_gene: TRBV5-1; j_gene: TRBJ2-3; CDR3aa: CASSLVAGEADTQYF
abundance: -; v_gene: TRBV19; j_gene: TRBJ1-2; CDR3aa: CASSIARGGTMSSYTF
abundance: -; v_gene: TRBV11-2; j_gene: TRBJ1-2; CDR3aa: CASSLGFQYGYTF
abundance: -; v_gene: TRBV18; j_gene: TRBJ2-7; CDR3aa: CASSQSPDRGYEQYF
abundance: -; v_gene: TRBV15; j_gene: TRBJ2-4; CDR3aa: CATSAPQGSNIQYF
abundance: -; v_gene: TRBV5-5; j_gene: TRBJ1-2; CDR3aa: CASSLERGGGYTF
abundance: once; v_gene: TRBV5-1; j_gene: TRBJ2-5; CDR3aa: CASSFGGGAGETQYF
abundance: -; v_gene: TRBV29-1; j_gene: TRBJ2-4; CDR3aa: CSVEVQGPVLKNIQYF
abundance: once; v_gene: TRBV11-1; j_gene: TRBJ1-6; CDR3aa: CASSVTEDNSPLHF
abundance: -; v_gene: TRBV2; j_gene: TRBJ1-2; CDR3aa: CASSHRQDRGPYDYGYTF
abundance: -; v_gene: TRBV19; j_gene: TRBJ1-1; CDR3aa: CASSISGMNTEAFF
abundance: -; v_gene: TRBV6-5; j_gene: TRBJ1-4; CDR3aa: CASSYGTGVSEKLFF